Shown below are 12 T cell receptor delta chains from a single sample sequenced in a study of γδ T cells in repeated Plasmodium falciparum infection. TCRdb re-processed the multiplex PCR reads using CATT. The profile shows around 86,000 delta-chain clones, over 1.1% of them singletons. Flow sorting of PBMC yielded separate Vgamma9/Vdelta2+ and Vdelta2-negative gammadelta T cell populations for bulk repertoire analysis. Sequenced: gamma-delta T cells from blood. These receptors all stem from a pool of human donors (malaria-infected and uninfected, not separated).

For this clone: The protein given by TCRdb reflects a much larger clone and differs at residue 8 from this DNA's translation, likely from a read error; the protein shown is the DNA's translation. The J gene is TRDJ1, the V gene TRDV1; 11 nucleotides agree with TRDD3. TCRdb lists no J gene, so it was determined here by aligning the DNA to germline. CDR3 length: 23 amino acids. From germline, CDR1 is TSWWSYY and CDR2 QGS. The V segment lost 1 base and the J segment 0 bases; nucleotides outside the gene matches: 22. The CDR3 bases are TGTGCTCTTGGGGAACGGGCCCTCCGAATACTGGGGGATATGGAGGGGTACACCGATAAACTCATCTTT. Its translation: CALGERALRILGDMEGYTDKLIF.

This chain uses TRDV1 with TRDJ1, with 10 bases matching TRDD3. No J gene is reported in TCRdb; it was inferred here by comparing the DNA with germline. The CDR3 is 16 residues long. The junction had 17 bases not matched to a gene; V was cut back by 7 bases and J by 9 bases. Germline V gives CDR1 TSWWSYY, CDR2 QGS. For the CDR3, the DNA is TGTGCTCTTGTTCCTCCTACAGTACTGGGGGATTCTGAACTCATCTTT. It codes for CALVPPTVLGDSELIF.

Notes on this clone: The likely explanation is a read error, given a far larger clone one base away. The sample has other DNA sequences that encode this CDR3 too. The chain has TRDV3 and TRDJ1, with 10 bases matching TRDD3. Looked up from germline, CDR1 is TVYSNPD and CDR2 is GDNSRS (reference sequence). The junction had 33 bases not matched to a gene; V was cut back by 5 bases and J by 6 bases. The CDR3 covers 21 residues. In DNA form, the CDR3 reads TGTGCCCGAACCTCGCCGAGCCTTCCTTATCTACTGTACTGGGGGATCAATAAACTCATCTTT. This codes for CARTSPSLPYLLYWGINKLIF.

This clone was counted a few times. V usage is TRDV1 and J usage is TRDJ1, with 12 bases identical to TRDD3. TCRdb does not report a J gene; here it was assigned by matching the DNA to germline references. Germline V gives CDR1 TSWWSYY, CDR2 QGS. The CDR3 runs to 21 residues. Trimming removed 6 bases from V and 7 bases from J; junction bases left unmatched: 27. This CDR3 reads CALGQIEASYWGIPQHLKLIF. DNA for the CDR3: TGTGCTCTTGGTCAAATCGAGGCTTCCTACTGGGGGATACCCCAACACCTTAAACTCATCTTT.

V gene TRDV1 combines with J gene TRDJ1; 7 bases are a match to TRDD3. The J gene, missing from TCRdb, was assigned here through DNA to germline matching. The V gene end was trimmed by 0 bases and the J gene end by 2 bases; junction bases not matched to a gene: 6. The CDR3 covers 16 residues. Germline V lookup: CDR1 TSWWSYY, CDR2 QGS. CDR3 in amino acids: CALGELRGIGTDKLIF. DNA of the CDR3: TGTGCTCTTGGGGAACTCCGGGGGATCGGGACCGATAAACTCATCTTT.

In regard to this clone: This DNA translates differently at residue 10 from the TCRdb protein, which is that of a much larger clone; a read error is likely, and the protein shown is the DNA's own translation. J is TRDJ1 and V is TRDV2, with D perhaps TRDD3 (5 bases). TCRdb supplies no J gene; here it was assigned by aligning the nucleotide sequence to germline. Trimming stripped 5 bases from V and 0 bases from J, with 18 bases between. From germline, CDR1 is GEAIGNYY and CDR2 EKD. The CDR3 spans 16 residues. The CDR3 sequence: CACVPLSQGDTDKLIF. CDR3 DNA: TGTGCCTGTGTCCCTCTCTCTCAGGGGGACACCGATAAACTCATCTTT.

This clone was detected a few times. This probably arose from a read error, given a far larger clone one base away. In the same sample, other DNA sequences code for this CDR3. V is TRDV1 and J is TRDJ1; 9 bases line up with TRDD2. The V segment lost 4 bases and the J segment 3 bases; nucleotides outside the gene matches: 15. The CDR3 runs 18 residues. The germline CDR1 and CDR2 sequences are TSWWSYY and QGS. The CDR3 nucleotides read TGTGCTCTTGGGGGGGGCCTTCCTACGCATGAGCGGGCCGATAAACTCATCTTT. Protein product: CALGGGLPTHERADKLIF.

By its share, this clone is medium-sized. This sequence joins TRDV2 and TRDJ1; 8 positions match TRDD3. CDR3 length: 18 amino acids. Unmatched junction bases numbered 11, after V lost 0 bases and J lost 0 bases. The germline V gene encodes CDR1 GEAIGNYY and CDR2 EKD. The CDR3 protein is CACDTVVAGGRNTDKLIF. The CDR3 nucleotides are TGTGCCTGTGACACCGTTGTCGCTGGGGGACGGAACACCGATAAACTCATCTTT.

This clone has only a few counts. This sequence is one base from a far larger clone and is likely a read error. This sample includes further DNA sequences coding for the same CDR3. The chain links TRDV1 to TRDJ1, with 11 nucleotides matching TRDD3. Per germline, CDR1 TSWWSYY and CDR2 QGS. CDR3 length equals 15 residues. The CDR3 coding sequence is TGTGCCCTTGGGAAGGGGTTGGGGGATACGGGTAAACTCATCTTT. This encodes CALGKGLGDTGKLIF.

This clone was detected a few times. A far larger clone is a single base away, which makes a read error likely. At the DNA level, this CDR3 is encoded by other sequences in the same sample as well. The V gene is TRDV2, the J gene TRDJ1, with TRDD3 identical over 10 bases. TCRdb lists no J gene, so it was determined here by aligning the DNA to germline. V shed 5 bases, J shed 2 bases, and the junction held 13 bases outside the gene matches. CDR3 length: 17 amino acids. Germline CDR1 is GEAIGNYY and CDR2 is EKD. The CDR3 reads CACASLTGGSYTDKLIF. Written as DNA, the CDR3 is TGTGCCTGTGCTTCCCTTACTGGGGGATCTTATACCGATAAACTCATCTTT.

As regards this clone: This DNA's translation and the protein TCRdb lists, from a much larger clone, do not match at residue 14, likely due to a read error; the protein shown is translated from the DNA. The chain recombines TRDV2 with TRDJ1; 9 bases align to TRDD3. CDR1 and CDR2 (germline): GEAIGNYY, EKD. This CDR3 has 19 residues. CDR3 in DNA: TGTGCCTGTGACACCGATCAAGGGATACGCGCGGGGGATACCGGTAAACTCATCTTT. As protein: CACDTDQGIRAGDTGKLIF.

Regarding this clone: With only one base between it and a far larger clone, this is likely a read error. This same CDR3 is encoded by further DNA sequences in the sample. The rearrangement links TRDV1 to TRDJ1; 8 positions match TRDD3. The CDR3 has 21 residues. Germline V CDR1 and CDR2: TSWWSYY, QGS. Losses at the gene ends were 2 bases for V and 0 bases for J; bases not matched to a gene: 20. This CDR3 reads CALGELAFPNTGGTYTDKLIF. The DNA of the CDR3 is TGTGCTCTTGGGGAATTGGCCTTCCCGAACACTGGGGGCACTTACACCGATAAACTCATCTTT.